A selection of T cell receptor beta chains follows, all from one sample in a study of T cell responses to AZD1222 COVID-19 vaccine. Sequencing used immunoSEQ multiplex PCR; TCRdb keeps in-frame clones, though not all of them. The sample lists 150,000 to 200,000 clones, approximately 93% seen once, with 3.9% in the top ten. The sequences come from peripheral blood, collected on day 0 of AZD1222 vaccination. Every receptor here comes from an adult in good health. CDR3s include the opening cysteine and the closing phenylalanine or tryptophan. The D gene is left open where the match is weak. A row's size may be missing; if present it is once, few, many or a size class.

>TRBJ1-3|TRBV6-1|once|NA
TGTGCCAGCAGTGAGGGGAACGGAAACACCATATATTTT
CASSEGNGNTIYF
>TRBJ1-5|TRBV27|few|TRBD1
TGTGCCAGCAGTGGTATGACAGGGGCCCAGCATTTT
CASSGMTGAQHF
>TRBJ2-1|TRBV27|NA|TRBD2
TGTGCCAGCAGTCCGAGCGGGGGGGCCTACAATGAGCAGTTCTTC
CASSPSGGAYNEQFF
>TRBJ2-6|TRBV5-1|NA|TRBD1
TGCGCCAGCAGCGTTGGACAGGCGGGTAGCTCTGGGGCCAACGTCCTGACTTTC
CASSVGQAGSSGANVLTF
>TRBJ2-1|TRBV5-1|many|NA
TGCGCCAGCAGCCCGGCGGGTGGGAACGTTTACAATGAGCAGTTCTTC
CASSPAGGNVYNEQFF
>TRBJ1-3|TRBV29-1|NA|NA
TGCAGCGTCGCCAGCGGACGGCCCTCTGGAAACACCATATATTTT
CSVASGRPSGNTIYF
>TRBJ2-7|TRBV20-1|NA|NA
TGCAGTGCCAAAAACAGGGACGAGCAGTACTTC
CSAKNRDEQYF
>TRBJ1-1|TRBV25-1|NA|NA
TGTGCCAGCAGTGTCCAGGGAGTGGCTTTCTTT
CASSVQGVAFF
>TRBJ2-5|TRBV3-1/TRBV3-2|once|NA
TGTGCCAGCAGCCCCCTATACGGAGAGACCCAGTACTTC
CASSPLYGETQYF
>TRBJ2-5|TRBV5-6|NA|NA
TGTGCCAGCAGCTTGGTTGCTACGTCGGAAGAGACCCAGTACTTC
CASSLVATSEETQYF
>TRBJ1-2|TRBV6-2/TRBV6-3|NA|TRBD1
TGTGCCAGCAGCTCCCCTACCCGGGACAGGGTAGATGGCTACACCTTC
CASSSPTRDRVDGYTF
>TRBJ2-7|TRBV6-1|NA|NA
TGTGCCAGCAGTGAAGGTTTGCCCTACGAGCAGTACTTC
CASSEGLPYEQYF
>TRBJ2-2|TRBV25-1|NA|NA
TGTGCCAGCAGTGACAGTGTTTCAGCGGGCCCTAACACCGGGGAGCTGTTTTTT
CASSDSVSAGPNTGELFF
>TRBJ2-3|TRBV29-1|NA|NA
TGCAGCGTTGAAGCTCAGGGAAGCACAGATACGCAGTATTTT
CSVEAQGSTDTQYF
>TRBJ2-7|TRBV5-5|NA|NA
TGTGCCAGCAGCTTAACCTACGAGCAGTACTTC
CASSLTYEQYF
>TRBJ2-7|TRBV3-1/TRBV3-2|NA|TRBD2
TGTGCCAGCAGCCAAGAAGGACTAGCGGGAGTACCTGTCGCCGAGCAGTACTTC
CASSQEGLAGVPVAEQYF
>TRBJ2-4|TRBV7-9|NA|NA
TGTGCCAGCAGCTTGGGGACCGACACCCAGGTGAACATTCAGTACTTC
CASSLGTDTQVNIQYF
>TRBJ2-3|TRBV9|NA|NA
TGTGCCAGCAACAACATCCCTTGGCCGGGTAGGGATACGCAGTATTTT
CASNNIPWPGRDTQYF
>TRBJ2-7|TRBV11-2|NA|TRBD2
TGTGCCAGCAGCTTAGGGACACTAGCGGTAATACCCTACGAGCAGTACTTC
CASSLGTLAVIPYEQYF
>TRBJ2-7|TRBV5-1|NA|NA
TGCGCCAGCAGCTTGGGGGCCGTCTCCTACGAGCAGTACTTC
CASSLGAVSYEQYF
>TRBJ1-1|TRBV11-2|NA|NA
TGTGCCAGCAGCTCACGAGTAGCTTTCTTT
CASSSRVAFF
>TRBJ2-1|TRBV7-9|NA|NA
TGTGCCAGCAGCGGGGGCGGACTCTCCTACAATGAGCAGTTCTTC
CASSGGGLSYNEQFF
>TRBJ1-5|TRBV4-1|NA|NA
TGCGCCAGCAGCCAAGATGGGGGGCTGGGCAATCAGCCCCAGCATTTT
CASSQDGGLGNQPQHF
>TRBJ1-1|TRBV12-3/TRBV12-4|NA|NA
TGTGCCAGCAGTTTTTTGGGTGGAGCTTTCTTT
CASSFLGGAFF
>TRBJ1-2|TRBV6-5|NA|TRBD1
TGTGCCAGCAGGAAAAACAGGGGGTACGGCTACACCTTC
CASRKNRGYGYTF
>TRBJ1-6|TRBV29-1|few|TRBD1
TGCAGCGTCTCGACAGGGTATAATTCACCCCTCCACTTT
CSVSTGYNSPLHF
>TRBJ2-3|TRBV28|NA|TRBD2
TGTGCCAGCAGGTTAGCGGGAGCCGGAGATACGCAGTATTTT
CASRLAGAGDTQYF
>TRBJ2-7|TRBV14|few|NA
TGTGCCAGCAGCCAAGGCATAACGCGGGCAGTAAAACTACGCGAGCAGTACTTC
CASSQGITRAVKLREQYF
>TRBJ2-7|TRBV4-1|NA|TRBD1
TGCGCCAGCAGCCAAGGGATAACAGGGGTCACCTACGAGCAGTACTTC
CASSQGITGVTYEQYF
>TRBJ1-1|TRBV5-1|NA|NA
TGCGCCAGCAGGCGATGGGGGGAAGCAGCTTTCTTT
CASRRWGEAAFF
>TRBJ2-1|TRBV14|NA|TRBD2
TGTGCCAGCAGCCACCGAGATTGGGTTTGGGCTAGCGGGAGGGCATATGAGCAGTTCTTC
CASSHRDWVWASGRAYEQFF
>TRBJ1-5|TRBV11-2|NA|TRBD1
TGTGCCAGCAGCTTAGCAGGGGGTGCCAATCAGCCCCAGCATTTT
CASSLAGGANQPQHF
>TRBJ1-4|TRBV10-2|once|TRBD1
TGCGCCAGCAGCTCCGGGACAGGGGTGTCGGCAACTAATGAAAAACTGTTTTTT
CASSSGTGVSATNEKLFF
>TRBJ1-2|TRBV5-1|NA|NA
TGCGCCAGCAGCTTGGAAGCAGCCCATGTTAACTATGGCTACACCTTC
CASSLEAAHVNYGYTF
>TRBJ2-7|TRBV7-2|NA|TRBD2
TGTGCCAGCAGCGGGGGACTAGCGGGGCGCGAGCAGTACTTC
CASSGGLAGREQYF
>TRBJ1-4|TRBV30|NA|NA
TGTGCCTGGAGTGTTTCCAGTTCTAATGAAAAACTGTTTTTT
CAWSVSSSNEKLFF
>TRBJ1-5|TRBV6-6|NA|NA
TGTGCCAGCAGTTACTCAAATAGGGATAATCAGCCCCAGCATTTT
CASSYSNRDNQPQHF
>TRBJ1-1|TRBV18|NA|NA
TGTGCCAGCTCACCACTCCCGGACACAAACACTGAAGCTTTCTTT
CASSPLPDTNTEAFF
>TRBJ1-2|TRBV25-1|NA|TRBD1
TGTGCCAGCAGTGAAGGTCGGGACAGGTATGGCTACACCTTC
CASSEGRDRYGYTF
>TRBJ1-3|TRBV5-1|NA|TRBD1
TGCGCCAGCACAACGACAGGGACTGCTGGAAACACCATATATTTT
CASTTTGTAGNTIYF
>TRBJ1-1|TRBV13|NA|NA
TGTGCCAGCAGCCTTGGAGGAGGGAACACTGAAGCTTTCTTT
CASSLGGGNTEAFF
>TRBJ2-3|TRBV3-1/TRBV3-2|NA|TRBD2
TGTGCCAGCAGCCCCTTAGCGGGAGCGACAGATACGCAGTATTTT
CASSPLAGATDTQYF
>TRBJ1-5|TRBV12-3/TRBV12-4|NA|TRBD1
TGTGCCAGCAGCTCAGGGGGGAGTCAGCCCCAGCATTTT
CASSSGGSQPQHF
>TRBJ1-2|TRBV7-2|once|NA
TGTGCCAGCAGCTTAAAGGATCTCACCTATGGCTACACCTTC
CASSLKDLTYGYTF
>TRBJ2-1|TRBV2|NA|NA
TGTGCCAGCAGTGGGACCTACAATGAGCAGTTCTTC
CASSGTYNEQFF
>TRBJ2-2|TRBV2|NA|TRBD2
TGTGCCAGCAGTCCGCAAGGGACTAGCGGGAGGGCAACCGGGGAGCTGTTTTTT
CASSPQGTSGRATGELFF
>TRBJ1-2|TRBV7-6|few|NA
TGTGCCAGCAGCTTAGACTTACCGAATGAGTTTCGCTATGGCTACACCTTC
CASSLDLPNEFRYGYTF
>TRBJ1-1|TRBV5-1|NA|NA
TGCGCCAGCAGTTTCTCGGGGCAAGAGGCCACTGAAGCTTTCTTT
CASSFSGQEATEAFF